This record looks at one TCR beta chain sequence and its context. This specimen belongs to a study of blood T cell repertoires in COVID-19. The overall study: The samples span acute and convalescent COVID-19 from the United States, Italy and Spain.

Germline V lookup: CDR1 LNHDA, CDR2 SQIVND (reference sequence). V lost 1 base, J lost 0 bases, and 15 bases lay in between. The CDR3 extends over 17 amino acids. Some clones are missing from TCRdb's copy, which holds only in-frame ones; the method was immunoSEQ multiplex PCR. The sample lists around 190,000 clones, roughly 85% occurring once. Individuals aged 18 to 89 years were recruited from approximately 22 US areas. This sequence joins TRBV19 and TRBJ1-1; no clear D. Sequencing input: PBMCs or T cells enriched from blood (not recorded which). The clonotype comes from a young woman who had recovered from COVID-19. CDR3: CASSIVSLGTLNTEAFF. The CDR3 region has the DNA TGTGCCAGTAGTATAGTTTCGCTAGGCACTTTGAACACTGAAGCTTTCTTT.